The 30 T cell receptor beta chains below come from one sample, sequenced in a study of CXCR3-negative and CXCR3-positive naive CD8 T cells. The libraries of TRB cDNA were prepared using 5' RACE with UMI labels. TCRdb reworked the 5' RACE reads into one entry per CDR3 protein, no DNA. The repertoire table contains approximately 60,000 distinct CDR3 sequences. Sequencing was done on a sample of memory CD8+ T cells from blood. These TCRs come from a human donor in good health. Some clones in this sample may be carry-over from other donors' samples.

CDR3 in amino acids: CASSQEPQGPADNEQFF. The rearrangement uses TRBV3-1 and TRBJ2-1; TCRdb's D gene call, TRBD1, goes unchecked for lack of DNA. CDR1 is LGHDT and CDR2 is YNNKEL in the germline V gene (reference sequence). CDR3 size: 17 residues.

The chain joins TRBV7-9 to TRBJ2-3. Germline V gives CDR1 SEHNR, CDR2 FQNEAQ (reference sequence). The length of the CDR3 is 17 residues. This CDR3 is CASSPLWRLDGTDTQYF.

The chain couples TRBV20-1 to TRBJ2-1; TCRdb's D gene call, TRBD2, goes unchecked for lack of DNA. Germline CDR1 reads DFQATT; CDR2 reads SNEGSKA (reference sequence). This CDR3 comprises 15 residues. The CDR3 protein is CSATPRDLNYNEQFF.

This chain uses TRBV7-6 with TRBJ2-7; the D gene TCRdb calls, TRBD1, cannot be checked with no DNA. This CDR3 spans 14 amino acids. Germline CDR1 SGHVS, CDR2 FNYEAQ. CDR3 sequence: CASSSTGTGSEQYF.

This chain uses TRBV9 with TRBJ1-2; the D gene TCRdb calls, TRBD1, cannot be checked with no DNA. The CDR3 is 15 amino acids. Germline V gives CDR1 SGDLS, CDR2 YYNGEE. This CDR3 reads CASSVEGQPNYGYTF.

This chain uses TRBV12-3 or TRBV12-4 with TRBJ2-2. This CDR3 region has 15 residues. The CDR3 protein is CASSLGRTNTGELFF.

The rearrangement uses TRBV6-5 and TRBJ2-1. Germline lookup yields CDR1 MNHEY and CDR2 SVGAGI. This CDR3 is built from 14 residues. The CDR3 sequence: CASSYGESYNEQFF.

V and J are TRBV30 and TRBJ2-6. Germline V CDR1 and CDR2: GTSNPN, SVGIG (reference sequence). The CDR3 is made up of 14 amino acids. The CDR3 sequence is CAWAEGSGANVLTF. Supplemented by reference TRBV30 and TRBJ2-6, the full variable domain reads SQTIHQWPATLVQPVGSPLSLECTVEGTSNPNLYWYRQAAGRGLQLLFYSVGIGQISSEVPQNLSASRPQDRQFILSSKKLLLSDSGFYLCAWAEGSGANVLTFGAGSRLTVL.

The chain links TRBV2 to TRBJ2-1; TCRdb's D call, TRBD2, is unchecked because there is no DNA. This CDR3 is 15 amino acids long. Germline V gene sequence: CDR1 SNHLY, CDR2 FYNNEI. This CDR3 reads CASSKGKIGWNEQFF.

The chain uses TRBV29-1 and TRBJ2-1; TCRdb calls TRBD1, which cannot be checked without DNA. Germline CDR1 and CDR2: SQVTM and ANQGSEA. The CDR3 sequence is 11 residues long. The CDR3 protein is CSADLGDEQFF.

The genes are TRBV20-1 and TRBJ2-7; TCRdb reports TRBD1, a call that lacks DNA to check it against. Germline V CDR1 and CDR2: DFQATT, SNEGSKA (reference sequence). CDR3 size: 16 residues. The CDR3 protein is CSARVRTAPNYYEQYF.

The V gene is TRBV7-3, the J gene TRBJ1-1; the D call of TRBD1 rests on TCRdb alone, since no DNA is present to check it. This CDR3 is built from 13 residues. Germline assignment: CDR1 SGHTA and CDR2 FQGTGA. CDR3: CASSLQGAAEAFF.

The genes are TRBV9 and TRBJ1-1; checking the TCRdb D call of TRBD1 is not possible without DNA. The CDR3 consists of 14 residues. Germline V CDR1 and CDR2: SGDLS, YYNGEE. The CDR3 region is CASNTGTGGTEAFF.

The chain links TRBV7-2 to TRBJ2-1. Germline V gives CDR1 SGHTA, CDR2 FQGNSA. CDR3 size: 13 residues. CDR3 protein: CASSLWPNNEQFF. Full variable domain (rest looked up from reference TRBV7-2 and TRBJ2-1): GAGVSQSPSNKVTEKGKDVELRCDPISGHTALYWYRQSLGQGLEFLIYFQGNSAPDKSGLPSDRFSAERTGGSVSTLTIQRTQQEDSAVYLCASSLWPNNEQFFGPGTRLTVL.

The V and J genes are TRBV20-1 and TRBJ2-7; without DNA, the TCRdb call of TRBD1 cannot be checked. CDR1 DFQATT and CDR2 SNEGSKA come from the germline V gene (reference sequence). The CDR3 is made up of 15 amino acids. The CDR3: CSARTRGGVGDEQYF.

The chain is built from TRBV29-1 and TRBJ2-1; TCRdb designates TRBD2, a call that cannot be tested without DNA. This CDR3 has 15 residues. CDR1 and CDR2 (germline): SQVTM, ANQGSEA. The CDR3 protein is CSVPSTSPSGNEQFF.

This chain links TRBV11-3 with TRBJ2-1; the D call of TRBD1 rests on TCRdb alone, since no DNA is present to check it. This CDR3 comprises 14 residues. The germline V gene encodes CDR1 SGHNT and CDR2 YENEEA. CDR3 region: CASSPGGDYNEQFF.

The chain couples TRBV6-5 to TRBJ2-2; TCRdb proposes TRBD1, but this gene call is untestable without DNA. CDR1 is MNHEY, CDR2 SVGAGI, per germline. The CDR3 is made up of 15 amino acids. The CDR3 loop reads CASRPTGGSSGELFF.

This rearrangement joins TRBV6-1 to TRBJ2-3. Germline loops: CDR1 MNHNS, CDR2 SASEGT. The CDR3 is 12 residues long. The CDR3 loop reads CASSPSRDTQYF.

The CDR3 sequence is CSAREQGRRVSYNSPLHF. V is TRBV20-1 and J is TRBJ1-6; TCRdb's assignment of TRBD1 cannot be checked, as there is no DNA. The CDR3 is made up of 18 amino acids. Germline lookup yields CDR1 DFQATT and CDR2 SNEGSKA (reference sequence).

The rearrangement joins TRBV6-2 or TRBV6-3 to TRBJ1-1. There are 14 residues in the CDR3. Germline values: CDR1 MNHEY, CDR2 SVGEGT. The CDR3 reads CASSYSELNTEAFF.

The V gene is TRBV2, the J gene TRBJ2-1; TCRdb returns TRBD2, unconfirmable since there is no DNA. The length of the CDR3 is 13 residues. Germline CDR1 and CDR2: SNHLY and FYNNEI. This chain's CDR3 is CASSDYRGGEQFF.

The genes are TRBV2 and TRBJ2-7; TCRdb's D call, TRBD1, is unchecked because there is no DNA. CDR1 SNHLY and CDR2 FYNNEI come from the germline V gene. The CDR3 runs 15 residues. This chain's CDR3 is CASSEGAADSYEQYF.

CDR3: CASSVTENYGYTF. The genes are TRBV19 and TRBJ1-2. CDR3 length equals 13 residues. From germline, CDR1 is LNHDA and CDR2 SQIVND (reference sequence).

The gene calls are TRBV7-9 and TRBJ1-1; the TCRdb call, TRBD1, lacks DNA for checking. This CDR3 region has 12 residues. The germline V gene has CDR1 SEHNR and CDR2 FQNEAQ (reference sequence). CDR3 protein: CASSASPPGAFF.

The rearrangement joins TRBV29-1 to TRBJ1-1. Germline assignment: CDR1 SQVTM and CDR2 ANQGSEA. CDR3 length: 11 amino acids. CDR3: CSVDLRTEAFF.

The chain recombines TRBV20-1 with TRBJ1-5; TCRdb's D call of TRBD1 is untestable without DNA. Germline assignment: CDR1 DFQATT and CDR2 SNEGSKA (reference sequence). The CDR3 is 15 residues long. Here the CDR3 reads CSAQGTLKINQPQHF.

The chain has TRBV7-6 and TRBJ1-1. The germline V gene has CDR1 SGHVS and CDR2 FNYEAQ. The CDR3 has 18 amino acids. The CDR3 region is CASSFPPRAEVTETEAFF.

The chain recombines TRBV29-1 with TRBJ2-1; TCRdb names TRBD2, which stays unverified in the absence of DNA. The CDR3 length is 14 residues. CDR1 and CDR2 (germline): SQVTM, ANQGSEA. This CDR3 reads CSVAGLAEYNEQFF.

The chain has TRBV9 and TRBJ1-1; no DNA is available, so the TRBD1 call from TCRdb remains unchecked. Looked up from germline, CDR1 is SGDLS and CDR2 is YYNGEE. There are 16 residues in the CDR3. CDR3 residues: CASSLNPDRLNTEAFF.